This T cell receptor (beta chain) came from a study of tumor-infiltrating lymphocytes in primary liver carcinoma. J lost 3 bases, V lost 1 base, and 8 bases had no gene match. The CDR3 length is 17 residues. Germline CDR1 MGHRA, CDR2 YSYEKL. The sample holds a few counts of this clonotype. The CDR3 carries no conserved terminal phenylalanine or tryptophan, so it likely arises from a read error. Bulk tissue was left unsorted, and RNA and DNA were co-extracted from about 20-30 mg of it. With around 500 ng total RNA as template and a constant-region primer, TCR beta cDNA was made. Three nested multiplex PCR rounds, a slightly modified ARM-PCR, produced the libraries for TCR beta. The first two PCR rounds, around 11 cycles each, used TRBV1-TRBV30 forward primers and a C-beta reverse primer. One entry per CDR3 protein, called by TCRdb with MiXCR from the multiplex PCR reads. The sample lists roughly 25,000 distinct CDR3 sequences, around 77% occurring once.

The sequenced sample consisted of liver tumor tissue from sampling region 5. Subset defined: tumor region T5, tumor centre. This sequence joins TRBV4-1 and TRBJ2-1; TRBD2 agrees at 8 bases. This TCR was sampled from a woman aged 25-40 years with primary liver carcinoma and hepatitis B virus infection. CDR3 region: CASSQGSTSAHYNEQFS. The CDR3 DNA reads as TGCGCCAGCAGCCAAGGGTCGACTAGCGCCCACTACAATGAGCAGTTCTCC.